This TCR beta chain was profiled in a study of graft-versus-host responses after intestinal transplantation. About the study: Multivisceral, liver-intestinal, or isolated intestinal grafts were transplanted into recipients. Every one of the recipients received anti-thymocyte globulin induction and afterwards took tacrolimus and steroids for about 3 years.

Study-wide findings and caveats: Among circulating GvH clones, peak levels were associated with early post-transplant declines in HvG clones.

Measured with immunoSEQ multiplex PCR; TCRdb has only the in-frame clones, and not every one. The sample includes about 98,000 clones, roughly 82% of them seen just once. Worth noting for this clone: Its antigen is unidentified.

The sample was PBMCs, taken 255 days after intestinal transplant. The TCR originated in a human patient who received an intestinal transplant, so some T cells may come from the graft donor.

In nucleotides, the CDR3 is TGTGCCAGTAGTTTTAAGGGGGGACCCTACAATGAGCAGTTCTTC. Translation: CASSFKGGPYNEQFF. The gene calls are TRBV19 and TRBJ2-1; D assignment may be TRBD1 or TRBD2 (6 bases each). Trimming left V 5 bases short and J 2 bases short, with 13 bases between. Germline V gene sequence: CDR1 LNHDA, CDR2 SQIVND (reference sequence). The CDR3 loop spans 15 amino acids. The variable domain in full, completed from reference TRBV19 and TRBJ2-1, reads DGGITQSPKYLFRKEGQNVTLSCEQNLNHDAMYWYRQDPGQGLRLIYYSQIVNDFQKGDIAEGYSVSREKKESFPLTVTSAQKNPTAFYLCASSFKGGPYNEQFFGPGTRLTVL.